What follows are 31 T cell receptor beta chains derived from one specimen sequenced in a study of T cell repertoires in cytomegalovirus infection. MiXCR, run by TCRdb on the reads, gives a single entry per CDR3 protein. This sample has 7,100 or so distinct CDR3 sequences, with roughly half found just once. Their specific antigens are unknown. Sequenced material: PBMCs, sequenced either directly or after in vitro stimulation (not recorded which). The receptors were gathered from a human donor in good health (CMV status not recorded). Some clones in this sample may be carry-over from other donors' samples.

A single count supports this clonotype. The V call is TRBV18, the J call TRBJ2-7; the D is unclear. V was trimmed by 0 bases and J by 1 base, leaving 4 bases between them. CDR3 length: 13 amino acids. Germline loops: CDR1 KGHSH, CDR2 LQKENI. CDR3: CASSPPQSYEQYF. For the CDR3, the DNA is TGTGCCAGCTCACCACCGCAGTCCTACGAGCAGTACTTC.

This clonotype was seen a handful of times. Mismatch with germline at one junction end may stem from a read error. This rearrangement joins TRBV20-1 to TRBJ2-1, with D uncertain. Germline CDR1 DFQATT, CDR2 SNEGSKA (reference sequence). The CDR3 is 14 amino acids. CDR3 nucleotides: TGCAGTTCTAGAAGGAAAGAGACCTACAATGAGACGTTCTTC. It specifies CSSRRKETYNETFF.

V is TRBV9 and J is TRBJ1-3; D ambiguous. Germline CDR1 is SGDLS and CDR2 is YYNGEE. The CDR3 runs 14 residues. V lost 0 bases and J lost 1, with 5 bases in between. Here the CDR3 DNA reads TGTGCCAGCAGCGTAGAGGGTTCTGGAAACACCATATATTTT. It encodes CASSVEGSGNTIYF.

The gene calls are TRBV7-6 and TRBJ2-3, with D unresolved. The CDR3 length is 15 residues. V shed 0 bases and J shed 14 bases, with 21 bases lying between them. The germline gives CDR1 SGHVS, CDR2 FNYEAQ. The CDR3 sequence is CASSLAGSPAYTMYF. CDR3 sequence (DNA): TGTGCCAGCAGCTTAGCTGGAAGTCCCGCATATACGATGTATTTT.

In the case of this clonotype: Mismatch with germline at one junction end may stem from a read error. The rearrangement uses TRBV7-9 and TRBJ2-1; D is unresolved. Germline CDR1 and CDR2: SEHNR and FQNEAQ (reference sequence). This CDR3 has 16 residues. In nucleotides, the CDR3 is TGTGACAGCATCGTGTTGGGAATATCCACCTACAATGAGCAGTTCTTC. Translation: CDSIVLGISTYNEQFF.

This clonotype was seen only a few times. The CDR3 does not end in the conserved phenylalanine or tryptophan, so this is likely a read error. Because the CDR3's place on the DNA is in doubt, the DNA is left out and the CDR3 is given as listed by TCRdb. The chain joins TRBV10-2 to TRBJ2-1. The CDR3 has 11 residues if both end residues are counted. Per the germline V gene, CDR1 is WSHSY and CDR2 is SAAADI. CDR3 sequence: CASSDYNEQLL.

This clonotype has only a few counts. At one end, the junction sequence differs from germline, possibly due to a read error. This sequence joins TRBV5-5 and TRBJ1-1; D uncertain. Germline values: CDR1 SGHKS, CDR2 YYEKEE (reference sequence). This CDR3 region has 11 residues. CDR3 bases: TGTGCCAGCACCTTGGGCAGTGAATATTACTTT. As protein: CASTLGSEYYF.

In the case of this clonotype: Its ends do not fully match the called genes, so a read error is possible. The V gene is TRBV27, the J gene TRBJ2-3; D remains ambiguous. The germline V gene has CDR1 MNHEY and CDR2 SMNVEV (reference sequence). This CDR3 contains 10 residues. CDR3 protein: CARHGDTPHF. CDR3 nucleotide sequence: TGTGCCCGTCACGGAGATACGCCGCATTTT.

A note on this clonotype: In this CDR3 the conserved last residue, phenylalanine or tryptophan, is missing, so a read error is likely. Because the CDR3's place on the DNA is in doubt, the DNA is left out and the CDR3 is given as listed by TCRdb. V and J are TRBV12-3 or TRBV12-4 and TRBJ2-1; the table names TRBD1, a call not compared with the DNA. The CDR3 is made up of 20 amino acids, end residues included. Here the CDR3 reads CASSSLSILGGERSYNEQCC.

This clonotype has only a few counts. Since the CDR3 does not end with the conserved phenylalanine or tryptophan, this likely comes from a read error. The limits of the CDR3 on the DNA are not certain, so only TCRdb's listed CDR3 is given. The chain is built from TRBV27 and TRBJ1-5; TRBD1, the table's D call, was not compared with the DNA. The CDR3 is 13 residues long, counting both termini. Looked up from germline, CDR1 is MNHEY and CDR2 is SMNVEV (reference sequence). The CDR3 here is CASSAGSGPPPHL.

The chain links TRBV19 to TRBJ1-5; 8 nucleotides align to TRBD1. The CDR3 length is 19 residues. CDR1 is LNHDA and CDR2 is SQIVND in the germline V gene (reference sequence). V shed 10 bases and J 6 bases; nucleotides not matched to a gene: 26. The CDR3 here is CAIISIYTGTGEDTQPQHF. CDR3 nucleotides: TGTGCCATTATTTCAATATATACCGGGACAGGTGAAGACACTCAGCCCCAGCATTTT.

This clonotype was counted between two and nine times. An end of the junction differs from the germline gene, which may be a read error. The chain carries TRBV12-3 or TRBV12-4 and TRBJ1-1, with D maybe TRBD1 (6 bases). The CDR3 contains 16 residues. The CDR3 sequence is CARSLRVSKQGTEAFF. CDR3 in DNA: TGTGCAAGAAGCCTCAGGGTTTCCAAACAGGGCACTGAAGCGTTCTTT.

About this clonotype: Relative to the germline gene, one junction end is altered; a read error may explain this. The CDR3 bases are TGTGCCAGCAGCCTCAGTGTTTCCAAACATGGCACTGAAGCGTTCTTT. Encoded protein: CASSLSVSKHGTEAFF. The chain carries TRBV12-3 or TRBV12-4 and TRBJ1-1; D not resolved. This CDR3 has 16 residues.

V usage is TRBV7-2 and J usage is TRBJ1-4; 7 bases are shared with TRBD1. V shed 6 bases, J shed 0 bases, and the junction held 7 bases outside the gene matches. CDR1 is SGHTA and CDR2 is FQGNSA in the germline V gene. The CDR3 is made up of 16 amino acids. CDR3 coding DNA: TGTGCCAGCAGACCGGGACAGTCGGCAACTAATGAAAAACTGTTTTTT. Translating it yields CASRPGQSATNEKLFF.

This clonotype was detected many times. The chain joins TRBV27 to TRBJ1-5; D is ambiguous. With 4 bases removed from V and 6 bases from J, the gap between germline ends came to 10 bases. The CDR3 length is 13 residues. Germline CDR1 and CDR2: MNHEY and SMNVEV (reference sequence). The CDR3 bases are TGTGCCAGCAGTTCCGGGTCGGGTCAGCCCCAGCATTTT. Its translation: CASSSGSGQPQHF.

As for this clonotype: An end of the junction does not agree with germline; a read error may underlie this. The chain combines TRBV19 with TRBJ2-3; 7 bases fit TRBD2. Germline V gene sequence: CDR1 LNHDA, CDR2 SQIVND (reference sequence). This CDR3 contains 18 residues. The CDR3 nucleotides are TGTGCCAGTAGAATTTACGGACTAGGTGGTCTTAACACAGATACGCCGTATTTT. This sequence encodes CASRIYGLGGLNTDTPYF.

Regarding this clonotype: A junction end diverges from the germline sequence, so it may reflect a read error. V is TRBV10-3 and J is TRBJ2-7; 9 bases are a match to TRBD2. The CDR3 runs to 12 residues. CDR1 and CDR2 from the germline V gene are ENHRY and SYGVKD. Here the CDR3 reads CAISDGLAIGDF. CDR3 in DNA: TGTGCCATCAGTGACGGACTAGCGATAGGGGACTTC.

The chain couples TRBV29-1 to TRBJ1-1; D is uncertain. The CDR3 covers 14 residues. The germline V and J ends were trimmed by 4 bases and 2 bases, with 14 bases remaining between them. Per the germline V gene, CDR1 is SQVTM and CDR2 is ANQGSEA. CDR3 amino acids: CSVVGVVQNTEAFF. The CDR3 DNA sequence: TGCAGCGTTGTAGGTGTCGTCCAAAACACTGAAGCTTTCTTT.

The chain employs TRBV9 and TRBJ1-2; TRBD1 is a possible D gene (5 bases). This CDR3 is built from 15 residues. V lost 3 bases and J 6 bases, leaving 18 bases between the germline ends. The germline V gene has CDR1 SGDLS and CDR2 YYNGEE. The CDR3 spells CASSAAGPGPDGYTF. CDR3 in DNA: TGTGCCAGCAGCGCAGCAGGGCCGGGGCCCGATGGCTACACCTTC.

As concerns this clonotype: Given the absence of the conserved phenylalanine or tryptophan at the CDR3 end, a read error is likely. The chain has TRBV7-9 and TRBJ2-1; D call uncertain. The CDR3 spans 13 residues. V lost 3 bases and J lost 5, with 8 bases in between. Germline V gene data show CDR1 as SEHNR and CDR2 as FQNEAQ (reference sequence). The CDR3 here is CASSFGSNNEQFL. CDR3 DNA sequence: TGTGCCAGCAGCTTTGGGTCTAACAATGAGCAGTTCTTA.

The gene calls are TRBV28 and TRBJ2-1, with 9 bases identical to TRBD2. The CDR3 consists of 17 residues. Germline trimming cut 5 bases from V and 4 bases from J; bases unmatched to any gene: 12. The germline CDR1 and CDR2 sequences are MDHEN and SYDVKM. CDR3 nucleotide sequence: TGTGCCAGCAGTGGACTAGCGTCCGTAAGGGGGTACAATGAGCAGTTCTTC. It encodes CASSGLASVRGYNEQFF. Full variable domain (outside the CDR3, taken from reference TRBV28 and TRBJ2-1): DVKVTQSSRYLVKRTGEKVFLECVQDMDHENMFWYRQDPGLGLRLIYFSYDVKMKEKGDIPEGYSVSREKKERFSLILESASTNQTSMYLCASSGLASVRGYNEQFFGPGTRLTVL.

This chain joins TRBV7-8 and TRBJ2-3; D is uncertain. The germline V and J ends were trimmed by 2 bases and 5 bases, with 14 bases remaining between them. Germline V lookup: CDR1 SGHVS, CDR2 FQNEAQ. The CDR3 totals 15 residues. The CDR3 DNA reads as TGTGCCAGCAGCTTAATAGGTCAATGGGTAGATACGCAGTATTTT. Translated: CASSLIGQWVDTQYF.

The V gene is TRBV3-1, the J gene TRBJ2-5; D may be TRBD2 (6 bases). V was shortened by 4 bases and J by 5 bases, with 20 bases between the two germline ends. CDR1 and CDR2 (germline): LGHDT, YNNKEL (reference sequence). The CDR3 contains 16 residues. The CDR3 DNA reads TGTGCCAGCAGCCTGTGGCGGGGTGGTAGCGTGGAGACCCAGTACTTC. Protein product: CASSLWRGGSVETQYF.

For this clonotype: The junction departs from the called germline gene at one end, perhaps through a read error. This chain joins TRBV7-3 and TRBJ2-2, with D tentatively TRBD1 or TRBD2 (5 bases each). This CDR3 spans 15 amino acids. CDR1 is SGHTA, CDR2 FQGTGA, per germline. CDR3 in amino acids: CASSLMWGNNGELFF. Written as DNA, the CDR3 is TGTGCCAGCAGCTTAATGTGGGGGAACAACGGGGAGCTGTTTTTT. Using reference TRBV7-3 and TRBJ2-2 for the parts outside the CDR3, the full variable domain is GAGVSQTPSNKVTEKGKYVELRCDPISGHTALYWYRQSLGQGPEFLIYFQGTGAADDSGLPNDRFFAVRPEGSVSTLKIQRTERGDSAVYLCASSLMWGNNGELFFGEGSRLTVL.

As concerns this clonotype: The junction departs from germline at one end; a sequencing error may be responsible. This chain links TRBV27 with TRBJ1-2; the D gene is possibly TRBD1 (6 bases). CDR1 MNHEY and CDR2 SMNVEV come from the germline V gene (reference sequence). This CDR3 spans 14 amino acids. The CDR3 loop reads CASRTQGANYCYTF. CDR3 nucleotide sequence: TGTGCCAGCAGGACACAGGGAGCTAACTATTGCTACACCTTC.

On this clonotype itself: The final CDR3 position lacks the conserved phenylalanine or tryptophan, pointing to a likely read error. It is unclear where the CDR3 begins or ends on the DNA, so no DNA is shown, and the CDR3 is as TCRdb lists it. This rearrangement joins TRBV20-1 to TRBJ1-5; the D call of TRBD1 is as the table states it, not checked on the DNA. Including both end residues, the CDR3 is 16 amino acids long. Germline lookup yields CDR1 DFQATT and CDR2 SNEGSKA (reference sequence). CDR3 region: CSSWDRGLYSNQPPPC.

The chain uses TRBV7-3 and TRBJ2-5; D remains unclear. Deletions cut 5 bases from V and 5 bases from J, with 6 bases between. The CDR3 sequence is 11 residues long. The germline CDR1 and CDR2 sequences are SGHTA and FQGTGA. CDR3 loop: CASSPRETQYF. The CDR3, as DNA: TGTGCCAGCAGCCCCCGGGAGACCCAGTACTTC.

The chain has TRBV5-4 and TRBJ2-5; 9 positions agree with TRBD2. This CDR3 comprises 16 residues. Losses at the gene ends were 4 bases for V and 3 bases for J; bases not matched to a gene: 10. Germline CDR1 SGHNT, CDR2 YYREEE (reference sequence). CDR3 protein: CASSPAGGQSKETQYF. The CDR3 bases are TGTGCCAGCAGCCCAGCGGGGGGCCAAAGCAAAGAGACCCAGTACTTC.

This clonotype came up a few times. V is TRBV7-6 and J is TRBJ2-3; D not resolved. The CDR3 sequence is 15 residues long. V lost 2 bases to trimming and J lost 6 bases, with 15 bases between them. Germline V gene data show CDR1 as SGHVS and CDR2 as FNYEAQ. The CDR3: CASSLSPGPADTQYF. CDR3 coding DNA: TGTGCCAGCAGCTTAAGTCCGGGCCCAGCGGATACGCAGTATTTT.

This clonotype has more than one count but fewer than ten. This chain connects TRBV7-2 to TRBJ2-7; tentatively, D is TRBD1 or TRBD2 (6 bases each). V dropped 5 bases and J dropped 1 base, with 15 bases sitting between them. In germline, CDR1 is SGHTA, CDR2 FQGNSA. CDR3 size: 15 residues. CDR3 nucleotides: TGTGCCAGCAGCCCAAAGGGGGGACCTTCCTACGAGCAGTACTTC. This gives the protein CASSPKGGPSYEQYF.

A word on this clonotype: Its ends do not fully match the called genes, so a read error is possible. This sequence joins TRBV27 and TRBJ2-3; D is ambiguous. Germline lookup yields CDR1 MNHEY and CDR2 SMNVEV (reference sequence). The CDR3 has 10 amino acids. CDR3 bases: TGTGACATGCACGGAGATACGCCGTATTTT. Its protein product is CDMHGDTPYF.